Sequencing of this TCR beta chain was carried out in a study of CD8+CD57+ T cells in acquired aplastic anemia (dated by TCRdb to 2017 to 2018). Regarding the research as a whole: Extracted DNA from sorted CD4+ and CD8+ cells averaged around 3.5 ug, ranging from roughly 0.17 to 27.4 ug.

TCR beta VDJ combination and CDR3 sequence profiling used genomic DNA as the template. TCR repertoire sequencing was run on an Illumina HiSeq 2000. From the authors' description of their analysis: TRBV/TRBJ rearrangement plots, CDR3 size and DJ length profiles, and Simpson's diversity index were used to assess repertoires. The immunodominant clone was defined as the most abundant DNA sequence in deep sequencing data. CDR3 amino acid sequences were screened for sharing across subjects and compared with published repertoires and the VDJdb database. TCRdb took the public reads, trimmed them with fastp at Q25, ran MiXCR for clone calling and kept in-frame beta chains. Rows with one shared CDR3 protein collapse into an entry with the most common genes and DNA. The authors' filters were not applied to this entry. The sample contains 200,000 or so distinct CDR3 sequences, about three fifths of them found a single time. The top ten clones comprise around 42% of the sample.

The V and J ends are trimmed by 0 bases and 4 bases, leaving 16 bases between them. Per the germline V gene (reference sequence), LNHNV is the CDR1 and YYDKDF is the CDR2. The CDR3 has 16 amino acids, counting the end cysteine and phenylalanine. Of the read, only the CDR3 DNA is kept; its 48 bases are in frame from base 1. Study-wide conclusions, independent of this receptor: Patients and healthy controls showed no significant difference in CD8+ Simpson's diversity (P=0.060). Fewer than 30 CD8+ CDR3 sequences were found in both patients and controls but appeared to be highly expressed in patients and within the immunodominant clones of the patients.

On this clonotype: The antigen it recognizes is unknown. Base qualities are not provided; no much larger clone lies one nucleotide away.

In this study, sorted CD4+ and CD8+ T cells from the blood of healthy subjects and of severe aplastic anemia patients had their TCR repertoires deep-sequenced. Ficoll-Paque density gradient centrifugation was used to isolate peripheral blood mononuclear cells. Before DNA extraction, CD4+ and CD8+ T cells were sorted with FACS or magnetic beads. This chain is built from TRBV15 and TRBJ2-7; the D gene cannot be resolved reliably. The source material was sorted CD4+, CD8+, or CD8+CD57+ T cells (not recorded which) from PBMCs. The TCR was taken from a human donor with severe aplastic anemia or a healthy control (not recorded which). The DNA sequence follows: TGTGCCACCAGCAGAGATTCCCGGGCAGGTGGGTACGAGCAGTACTTC. It translates as CATSRDSRAGGYEQYF.